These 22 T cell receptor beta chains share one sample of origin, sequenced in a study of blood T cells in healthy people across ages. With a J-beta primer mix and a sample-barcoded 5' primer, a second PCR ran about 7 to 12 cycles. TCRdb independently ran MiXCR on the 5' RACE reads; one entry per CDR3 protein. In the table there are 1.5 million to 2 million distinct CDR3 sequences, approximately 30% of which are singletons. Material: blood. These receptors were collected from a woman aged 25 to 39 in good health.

CDR3 in DNA: TGTGCCAGCAGCTTGACTCTGAATTCACCCCTCCACTTT. It codes for CASSLTLNSPLHF. The chain has TRBV5-6 and TRBJ1-6; D is ambiguous. The CDR3 loop spans 13 amino acids. CDR1 and CDR2 (germline): SGHDT, YYEEEE. V was shortened by 1 base and J by 7 bases, with 6 bases between the two germline ends.

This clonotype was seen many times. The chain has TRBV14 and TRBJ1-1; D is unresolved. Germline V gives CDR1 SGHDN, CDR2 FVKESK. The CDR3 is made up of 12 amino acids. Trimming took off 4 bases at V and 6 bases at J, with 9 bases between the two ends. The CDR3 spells CASSLGRAEAFF. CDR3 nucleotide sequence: TGTGCCAGCAGCCTAGGTAGGGCTGAAGCTTTCTTT.

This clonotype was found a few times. CDR3 coding DNA: TGCAGTGCTAGAGCCATAGCGGGCACAGATACGCAGTATTTT. Translating it yields CSARAIAGTDTQYF. The V gene is TRBV20-1, the J gene TRBJ2-3; a weak D match, TRBD2 (6 bases). CDR1 is DFQATT and CDR2 is SNEGSKA in the germline V gene (reference sequence). The CDR3 consists of 14 residues. V shed 1 base and J shed 1 base, with 9 bases lying between them.

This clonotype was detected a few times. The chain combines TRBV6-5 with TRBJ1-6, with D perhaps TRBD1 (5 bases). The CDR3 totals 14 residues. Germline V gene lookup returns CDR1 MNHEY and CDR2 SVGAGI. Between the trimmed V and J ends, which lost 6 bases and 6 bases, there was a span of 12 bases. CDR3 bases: TGTGCCAGCAGGGGGGGGACCCTTAATTCACCCCTCCACTTT. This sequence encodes CASRGGTLNSPLHF.

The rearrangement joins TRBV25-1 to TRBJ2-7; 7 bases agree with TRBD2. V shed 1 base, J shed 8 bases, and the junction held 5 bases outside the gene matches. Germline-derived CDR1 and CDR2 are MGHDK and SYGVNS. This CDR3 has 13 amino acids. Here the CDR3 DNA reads TGTGCCAGCAGTGAATTGGGGGGGGGAAAGCAGTACTTC. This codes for CASSELGGGKQYF.

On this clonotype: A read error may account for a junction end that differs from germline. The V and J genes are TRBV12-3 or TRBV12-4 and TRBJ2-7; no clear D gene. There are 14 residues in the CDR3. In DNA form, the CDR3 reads TGTGCCAGCAGTTTAAATCGACGGTATTACGACCAGTACTTC. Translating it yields CASSLNRRYYDQYF.

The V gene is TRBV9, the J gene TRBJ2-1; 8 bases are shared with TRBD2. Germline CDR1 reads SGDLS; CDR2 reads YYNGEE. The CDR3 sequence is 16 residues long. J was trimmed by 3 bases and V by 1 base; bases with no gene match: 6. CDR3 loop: CASSVSVSGDYNEQFF. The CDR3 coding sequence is TGTGCCAGCAGCGTATCCGTTAGCGGGGACTACAATGAGCAGTTCTTC.

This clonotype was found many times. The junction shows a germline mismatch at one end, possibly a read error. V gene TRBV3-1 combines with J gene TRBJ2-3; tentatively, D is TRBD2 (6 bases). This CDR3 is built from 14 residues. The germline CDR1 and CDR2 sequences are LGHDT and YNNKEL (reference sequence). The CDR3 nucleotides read TGCGCCAGCAGCCAAGCTGGGGGGACAGATACGCAGTATTTT. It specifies CASSQAGGTDTQYF.

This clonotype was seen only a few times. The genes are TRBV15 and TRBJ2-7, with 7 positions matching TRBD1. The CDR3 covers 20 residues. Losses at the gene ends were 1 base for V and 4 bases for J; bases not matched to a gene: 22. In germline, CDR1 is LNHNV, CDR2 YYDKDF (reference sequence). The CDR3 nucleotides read TGTGCCACCAGCAGAGGATTCGGACAGGAAGGCAAGTCCCCCCCTTACGAGCAGTACTTC. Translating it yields CATSRGFGQEGKSPPYEQYF.

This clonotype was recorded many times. CDR3 bases: TGTGCCACCGTTGGACTCTCCTACGAGCAGTACTTC. Its translation: CATVGLSYEQYF. The chain is built from TRBV10-3 and TRBJ2-7, with D possibly matching TRBD2 (5 bases). Germline V gene lookup returns CDR1 ENHRY and CDR2 SYGVKD. The germline V and J ends were trimmed by 10 bases and 0 bases, with 10 bases remaining between them. The CDR3 runs to 12 residues.

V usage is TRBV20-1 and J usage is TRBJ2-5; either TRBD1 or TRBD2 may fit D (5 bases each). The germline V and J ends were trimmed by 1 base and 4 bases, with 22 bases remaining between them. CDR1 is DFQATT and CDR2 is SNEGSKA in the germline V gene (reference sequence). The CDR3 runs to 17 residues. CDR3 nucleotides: TGCAGTGCTAGAGTTTTCTCCGGCCCGGGGCGGGCAGAGACCCAGTACTTC. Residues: CSARVFSGPGRAETQYF.

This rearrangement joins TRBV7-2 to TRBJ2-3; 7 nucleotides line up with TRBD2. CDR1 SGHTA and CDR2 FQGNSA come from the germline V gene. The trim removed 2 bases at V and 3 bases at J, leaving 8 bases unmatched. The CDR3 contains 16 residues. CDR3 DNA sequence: TGTGCCAGCAGCTTACTGGGACTACTGGGGACAGATACGCAGTATTTT. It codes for CASSLLGLLGTDTQYF. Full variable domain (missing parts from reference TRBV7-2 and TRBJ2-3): GAGVSQSPSNKVTEKGKDVELRCDPISGHTALYWYRQSLGQGLEFLIYFQGNSAPDKSGLPSDRFSAERTGGSVSTLTIQRTQQEDSAVYLCASSLLGLLGTDTQYFGPGTRLTVL.

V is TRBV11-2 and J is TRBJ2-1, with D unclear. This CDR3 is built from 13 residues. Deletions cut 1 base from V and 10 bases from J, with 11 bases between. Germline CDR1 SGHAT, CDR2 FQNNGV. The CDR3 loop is CASSLGLRAEQFF. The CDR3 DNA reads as TGTGCCAGCAGCTTAGGCCTCCGCGCGGAGCAGTTCTTC.

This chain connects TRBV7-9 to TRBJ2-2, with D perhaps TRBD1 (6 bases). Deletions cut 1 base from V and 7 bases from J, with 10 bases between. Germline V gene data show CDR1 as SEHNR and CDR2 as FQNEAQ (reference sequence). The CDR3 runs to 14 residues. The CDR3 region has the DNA TGTGCCAGCAGCTTAGAGACAGGACGCGGGGAGCTGTTTTTT. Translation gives CASSLETGRGELFF.

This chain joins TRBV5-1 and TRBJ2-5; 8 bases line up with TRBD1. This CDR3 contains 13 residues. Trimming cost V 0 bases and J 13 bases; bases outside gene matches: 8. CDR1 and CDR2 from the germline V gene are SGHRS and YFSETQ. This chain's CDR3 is CASSLATGGTGYF. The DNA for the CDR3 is TGCGCCAGCAGCTTGGCCACTGGAGGGACAGGGTACTTC. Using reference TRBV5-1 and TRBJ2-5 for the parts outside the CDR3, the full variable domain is KAGVTQTPRYLIKTRGQQVTLSCSPISGHRSVSWYQQTPGQGLQFLFEYFSETQRNKGNFPGRFSGRQFSNSRSEMNVSTLELGDSALYLCASSLATGGTGYFGPGTRLLVL.

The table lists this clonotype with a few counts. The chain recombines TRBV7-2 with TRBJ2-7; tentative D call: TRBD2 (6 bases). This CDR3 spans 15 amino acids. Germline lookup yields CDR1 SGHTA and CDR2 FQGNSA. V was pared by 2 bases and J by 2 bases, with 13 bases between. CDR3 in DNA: TGTGCCAGCAGCTTAATGCTCGGCGGGGCCTACGAGCAGTACTTC. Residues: CASSLMLGGAYEQYF.

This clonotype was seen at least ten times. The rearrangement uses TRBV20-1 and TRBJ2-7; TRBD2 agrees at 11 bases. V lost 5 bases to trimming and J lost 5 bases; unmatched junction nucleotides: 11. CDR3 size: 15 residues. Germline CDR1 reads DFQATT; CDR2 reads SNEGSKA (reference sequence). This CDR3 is CSARTTSGALDEQYF. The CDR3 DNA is TGCAGTGCTCGCACGACTAGCGGGGCCCTAGACGAGCAGTACTTC.

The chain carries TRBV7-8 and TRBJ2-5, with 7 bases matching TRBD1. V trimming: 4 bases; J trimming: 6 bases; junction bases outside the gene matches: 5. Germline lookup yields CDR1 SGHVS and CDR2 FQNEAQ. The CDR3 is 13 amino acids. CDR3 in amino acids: CASSSRQGQTQYF. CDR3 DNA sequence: TGTGCCAGCAGCTCCCGACAGGGCCAGACCCAGTACTTC.

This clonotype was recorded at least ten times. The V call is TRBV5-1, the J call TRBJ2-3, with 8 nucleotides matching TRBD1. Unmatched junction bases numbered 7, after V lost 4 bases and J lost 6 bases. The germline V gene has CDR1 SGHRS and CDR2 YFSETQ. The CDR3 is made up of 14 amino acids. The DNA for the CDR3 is TGCGCCAGCAGCGGAGGGACAGGTCGGGATACGCAGTATTTT. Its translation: CASSGGTGRDTQYF.

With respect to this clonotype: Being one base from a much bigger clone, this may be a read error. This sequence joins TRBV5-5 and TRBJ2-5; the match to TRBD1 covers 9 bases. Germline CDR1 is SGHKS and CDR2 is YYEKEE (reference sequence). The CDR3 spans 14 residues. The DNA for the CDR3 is TGTACCAGCACCAGGGACAGGGCAGGGGAGACCCAGTACTTC. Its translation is CTSTRDRAGETQYF.

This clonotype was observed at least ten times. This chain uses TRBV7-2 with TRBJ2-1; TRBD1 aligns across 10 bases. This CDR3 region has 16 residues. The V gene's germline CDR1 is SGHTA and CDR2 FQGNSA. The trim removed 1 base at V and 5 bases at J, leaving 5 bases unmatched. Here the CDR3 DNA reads TGTGCCAGCAGCTTAGTGGGGACAGGGGTGGACAATGAGCAGTTCTTC. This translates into CASSLVGTGVDNEQFF.

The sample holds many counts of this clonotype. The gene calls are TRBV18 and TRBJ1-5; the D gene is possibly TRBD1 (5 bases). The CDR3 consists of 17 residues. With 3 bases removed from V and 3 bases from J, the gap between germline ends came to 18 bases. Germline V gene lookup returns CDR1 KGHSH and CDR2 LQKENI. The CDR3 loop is CASSPESLDSVNQPQHF. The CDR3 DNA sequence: TGTGCCAGCTCACCCGAGTCCCTAGACAGCGTCAATCAGCCCCAGCATTTT.